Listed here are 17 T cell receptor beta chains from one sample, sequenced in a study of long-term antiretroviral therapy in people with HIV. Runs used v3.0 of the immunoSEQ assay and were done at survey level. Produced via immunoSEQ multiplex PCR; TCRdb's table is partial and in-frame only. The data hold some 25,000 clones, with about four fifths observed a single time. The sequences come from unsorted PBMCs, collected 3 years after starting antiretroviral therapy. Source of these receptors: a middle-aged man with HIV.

CDR3 loop: CASRRDGSSEAFF. The CDR3 nucleotides read TGTGCCAGCAGGAGGGACGGGTCAAGTGAAGCTTTCTTT. The rearrangement joins TRBV6-1 to TRBJ1-1, with TRBD1 as a possible D gene (5 bases). V was shortened by 6 bases and J by 7 bases, with 15 bases between the two germline ends. The length of the CDR3 is 13 residues. Germline V gene lookup returns CDR1 MNHNS and CDR2 SASEGT.

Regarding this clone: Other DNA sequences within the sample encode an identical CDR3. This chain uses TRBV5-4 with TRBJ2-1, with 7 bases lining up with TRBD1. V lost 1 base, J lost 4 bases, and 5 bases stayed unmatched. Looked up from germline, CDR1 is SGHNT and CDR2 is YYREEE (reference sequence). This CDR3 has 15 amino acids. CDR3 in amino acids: CASSLLGQTYNEQFF. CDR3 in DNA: TGTGCCAGCAGCTTGTTGGGACAGACGTACAATGAGCAGTTCTTC. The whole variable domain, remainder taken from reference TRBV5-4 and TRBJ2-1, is ETGVTQSPTHLIKTRGQQVTLRCSSQSGHNTVSWYQQALGQGPQFIFQYYREEENGRGNFPPRFSGLQFPNYSSELNVNALELDDSALYLCASSLLGQTYNEQFFGPGTRLTVL.

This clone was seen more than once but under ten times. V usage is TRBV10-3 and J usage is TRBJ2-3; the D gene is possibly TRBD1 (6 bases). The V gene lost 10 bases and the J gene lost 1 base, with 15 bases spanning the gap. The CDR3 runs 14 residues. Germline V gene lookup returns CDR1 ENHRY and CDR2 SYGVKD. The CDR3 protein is CATLGRTGTDTQYF. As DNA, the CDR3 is TGTGCCACCCTGGGACGGACAGGCACAGATACGCAGTATTTT.

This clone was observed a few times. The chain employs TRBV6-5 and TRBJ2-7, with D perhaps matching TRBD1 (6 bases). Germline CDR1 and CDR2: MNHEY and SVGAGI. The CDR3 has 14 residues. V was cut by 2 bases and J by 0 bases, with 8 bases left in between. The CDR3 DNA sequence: TGTGCCAGCAGTTACACAGGGAGCTCCTACGAGCAGTACTTC. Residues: CASSYTGSSYEQYF.

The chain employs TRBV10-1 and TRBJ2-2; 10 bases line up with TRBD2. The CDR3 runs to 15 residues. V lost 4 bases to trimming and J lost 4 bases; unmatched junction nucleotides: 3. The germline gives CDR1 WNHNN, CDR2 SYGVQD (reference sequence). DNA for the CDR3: TGCGCCAGCAGTGCGACTAGCGGGCCCACCGGGGAGCTGTTTTTT. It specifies CASSATSGPTGELFF.

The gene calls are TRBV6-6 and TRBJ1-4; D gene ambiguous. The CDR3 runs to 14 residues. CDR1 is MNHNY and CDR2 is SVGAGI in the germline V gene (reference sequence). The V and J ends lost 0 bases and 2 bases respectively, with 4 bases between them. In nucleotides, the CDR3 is TGTGCCAGCAGTTACTCAGGGACTAATGAAAAACTGTTTTTT. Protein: CASSYSGTNEKLFF.

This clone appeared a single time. The CDR3 DNA reads as TGTGCCAGCAGCGGAGGGGGACTAGCGGGAATTATGGATGAGCAGTTCTTC. Protein product: CASSGGGLAGIMDEQFF. The chain carries TRBV7-9 and TRBJ2-1, with 13 positions matching TRBD2. The germline V gene has CDR1 SEHNR and CDR2 FQNEAQ (reference sequence). The length of the CDR3 is 17 residues. V was clipped by 5 bases and J by 8 bases; unmatched bases: 12.

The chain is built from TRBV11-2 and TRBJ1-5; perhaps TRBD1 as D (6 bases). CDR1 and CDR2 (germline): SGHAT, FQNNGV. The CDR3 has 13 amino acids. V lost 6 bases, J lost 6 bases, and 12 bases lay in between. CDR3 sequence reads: CASSSGVSQPQHF. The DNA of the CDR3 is TGTGCCAGCAGTTCAGGGGTATCTCAGCCCCAGCATTTT.

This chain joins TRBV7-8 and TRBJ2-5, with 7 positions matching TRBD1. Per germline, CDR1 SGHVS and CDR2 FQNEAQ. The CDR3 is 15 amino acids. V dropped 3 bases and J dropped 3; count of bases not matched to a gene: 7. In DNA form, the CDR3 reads TGTGCCAGCAGCTTTGTTACAGGGGCGGAAGAGACCCAGTACTTC. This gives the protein CASSFVTGAEETQYF.

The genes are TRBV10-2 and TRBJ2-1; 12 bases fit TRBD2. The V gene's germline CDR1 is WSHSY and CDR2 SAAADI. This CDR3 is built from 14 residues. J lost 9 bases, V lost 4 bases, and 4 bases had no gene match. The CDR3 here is CASSASGGAFEQFF. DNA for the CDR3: TGCGCCAGCAGTGCTAGCGGGGGGGCCTTTGAGCAGTTCTTC.

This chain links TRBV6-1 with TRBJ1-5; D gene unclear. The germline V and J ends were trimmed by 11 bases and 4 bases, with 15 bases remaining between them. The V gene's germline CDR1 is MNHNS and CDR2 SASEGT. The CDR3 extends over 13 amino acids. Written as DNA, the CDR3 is TGTGCCCTTGACGGGGTCTGGAATCAGCCCCAGCATTTT. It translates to CALDGVWNQPQHF.

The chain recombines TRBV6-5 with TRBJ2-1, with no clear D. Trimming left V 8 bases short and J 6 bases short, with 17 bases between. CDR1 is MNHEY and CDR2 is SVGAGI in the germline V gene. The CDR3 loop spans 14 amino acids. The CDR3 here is CASSNTPFSNEQFF. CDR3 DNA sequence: TGTGCCAGCTCTAACACGCCGTTTTCCAATGAGCAGTTCTTC.

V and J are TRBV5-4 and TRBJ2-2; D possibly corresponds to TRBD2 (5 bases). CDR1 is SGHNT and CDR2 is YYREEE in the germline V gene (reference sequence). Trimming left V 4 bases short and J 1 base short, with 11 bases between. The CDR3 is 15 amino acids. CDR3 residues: CASSRGHENTGELFF. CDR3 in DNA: TGTGCCAGCAGCCGCGGGCACGAGAACACCGGGGAGCTGTTTTTT.

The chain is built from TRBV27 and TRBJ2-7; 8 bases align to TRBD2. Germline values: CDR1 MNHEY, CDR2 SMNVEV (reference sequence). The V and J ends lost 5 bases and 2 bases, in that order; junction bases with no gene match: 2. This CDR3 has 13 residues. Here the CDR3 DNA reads TGTGCCAGCAGTGGAGCGGGGGCCTACGAGCAGTACTTC. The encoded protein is CASSGAGAYEQYF.

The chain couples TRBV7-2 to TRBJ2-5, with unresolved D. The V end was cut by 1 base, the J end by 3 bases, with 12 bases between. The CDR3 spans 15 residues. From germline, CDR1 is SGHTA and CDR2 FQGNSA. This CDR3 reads CASSLEADIKETQYF. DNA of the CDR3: TGTGCCAGCAGCTTAGAGGCGGATATCAAAGAGACCCAGTACTTC.

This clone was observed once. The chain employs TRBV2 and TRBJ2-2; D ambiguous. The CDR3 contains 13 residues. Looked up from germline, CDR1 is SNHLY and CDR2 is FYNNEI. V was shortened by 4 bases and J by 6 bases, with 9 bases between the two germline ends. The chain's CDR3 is CASSGQESGELFF. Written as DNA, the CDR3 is TGTGCCAGCAGTGGTCAGGAGTCCGGGGAGCTGTTTTTT. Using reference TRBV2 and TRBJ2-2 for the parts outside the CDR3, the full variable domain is EPEVTQTPSHQVTQMGQEVILRCVPISNHLYFYWYRQILGQKVEFLVSFYNNEISEKSEIFDDQFSVERPDGSNFTLKIRSTKLEDSAMYFCASSGQESGELFFGEGSRLTVL.

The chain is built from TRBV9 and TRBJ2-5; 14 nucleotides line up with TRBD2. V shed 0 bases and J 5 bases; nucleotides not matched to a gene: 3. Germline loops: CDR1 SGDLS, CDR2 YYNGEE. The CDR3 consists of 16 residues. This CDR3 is CASSVGLAGGEETQYF. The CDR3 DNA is TGTGCCAGCAGCGTAGGACTAGCGGGGGGGGAGGAGACCCAGTACTTC.